This T cell receptor beta chain was recorded in a study of control samples from healthy donors and cancer patients. Method: immunoSEQ multiplex PCR; TCRdb's copy keeps in-frame clones and lacks some. The sample has around 170,000 clones, almost 90% seen once. This sequence was found in a woman in her thirties in good health. Sequenced material: blood.

The CDR3 nucleotides read TGTGCCAGCAGTGAAGGCCTCGTAGTCTATGGCTACACCTTC. This encodes CASSEGLVVYGYTF. This sequence joins TRBV6-1 and TRBJ1-2; D ambiguous. The CDR3 consists of 14 residues. V shed 1 base and J shed 4 bases, with 10 bases lying between them. CDR1 and CDR2 (germline): MNHNS, SASEGT.